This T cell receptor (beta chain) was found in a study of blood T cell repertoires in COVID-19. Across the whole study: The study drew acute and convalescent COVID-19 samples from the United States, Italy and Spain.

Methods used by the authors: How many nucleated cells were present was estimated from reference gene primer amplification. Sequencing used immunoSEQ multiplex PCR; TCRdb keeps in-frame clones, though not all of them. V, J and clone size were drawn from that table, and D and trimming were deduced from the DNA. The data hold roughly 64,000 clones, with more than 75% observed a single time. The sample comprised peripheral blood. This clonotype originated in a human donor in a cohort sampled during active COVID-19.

The CDR3 DNA reads as TGCGCCAGCAGCCAAATTGGGGGGAGCCAAGAGACCCAGTACTTC. This encodes CASSQIGGSQETQYF. The chain joins TRBV4-3 to TRBJ2-5, with D possibly being TRBD2 (6 bases). V was trimmed by 2 bases and J by 1 base, leaving 11 bases between them. In germline, CDR1 is LGHNA, CDR2 YSLEER. The CDR3 consists of 15 residues.